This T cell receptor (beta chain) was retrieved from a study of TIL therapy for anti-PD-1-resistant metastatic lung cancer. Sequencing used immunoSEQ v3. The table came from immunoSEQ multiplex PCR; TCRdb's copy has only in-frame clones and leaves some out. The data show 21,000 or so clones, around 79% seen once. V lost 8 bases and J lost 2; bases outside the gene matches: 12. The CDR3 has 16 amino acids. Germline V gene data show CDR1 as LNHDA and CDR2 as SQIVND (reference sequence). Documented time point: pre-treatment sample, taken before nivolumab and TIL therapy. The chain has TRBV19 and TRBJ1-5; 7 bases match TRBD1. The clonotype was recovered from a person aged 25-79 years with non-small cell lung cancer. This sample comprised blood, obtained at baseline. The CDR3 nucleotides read TGTGCCAGTCACGAGGGGGCTGGTTATGGCAATCAGCCCCAGCATTTT. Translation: CASHEGAGYGNQPQHF.